This T cell receptor beta chain was identified in a study of blood T cell repertoires in COVID-19. Across the study: Nucleic acid was either cDNA or gDNA, and it came from T cells, B-cell-depleted T cells, or PBMCs.

The CDR3 runs to 14 residues. V dropped 0 bases and J dropped 3 bases, with 6 bases sitting between them. Germline CDR1 is LGHNA and CDR2 is YNFKEQ. Cohort 3 recovered donors had two negative PCRs, clearance, or symptom resolution. In this sample, this clone turned up a few times. Sequencing was performed with immunoSEQ multiplex PCR; in TCRdb, only in-frame clones are kept and a portion is missing. Seen here are some 300,000 clones, roughly 90% observed once, and the top ten hold over 8.5%. The chain carries TRBV4-2 and TRBJ2-1; D gene unclear. Specimen: PBMCs or T cells enriched from blood (not recorded which). The sequence was collected from a woman in her 30s who had recovered from COVID-19. The CDR3 is CASSQDSGYNEQFF. CDR3 coding DNA: TGTGCCAGCAGCCAAGATTCGGGCTACAATGAGCAGTTCTTC.